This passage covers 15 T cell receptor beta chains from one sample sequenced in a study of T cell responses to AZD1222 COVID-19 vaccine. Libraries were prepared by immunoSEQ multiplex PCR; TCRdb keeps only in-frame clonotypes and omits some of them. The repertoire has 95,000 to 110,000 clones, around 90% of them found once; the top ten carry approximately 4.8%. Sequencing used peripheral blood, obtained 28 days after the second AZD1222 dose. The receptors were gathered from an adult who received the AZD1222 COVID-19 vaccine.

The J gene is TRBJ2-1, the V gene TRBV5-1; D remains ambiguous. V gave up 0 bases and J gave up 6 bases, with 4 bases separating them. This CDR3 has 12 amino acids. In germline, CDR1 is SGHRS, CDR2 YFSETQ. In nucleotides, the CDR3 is TGCGCCAGCAGCTTGGGGACCAATGAGCAGTTCTTC. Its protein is CASSLGTNEQFF.

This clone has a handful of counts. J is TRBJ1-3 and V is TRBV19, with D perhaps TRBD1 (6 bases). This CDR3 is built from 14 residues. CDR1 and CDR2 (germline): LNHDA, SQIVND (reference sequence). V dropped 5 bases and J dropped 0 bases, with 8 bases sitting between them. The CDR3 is CASSSQGSGNTIYF. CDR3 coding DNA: TGTGCCAGTAGTTCACAGGGCTCTGGAAACACCATATATTTT.

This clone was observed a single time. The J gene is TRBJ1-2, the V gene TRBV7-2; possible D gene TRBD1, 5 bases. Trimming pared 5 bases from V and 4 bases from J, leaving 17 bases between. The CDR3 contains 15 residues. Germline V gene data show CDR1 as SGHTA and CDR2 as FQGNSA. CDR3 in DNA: TGTGCCAGCAGCCCTCTGGGGGGTGCGGTCTATGGCTACACCTTC. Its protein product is CASSPLGGAVYGYTF.

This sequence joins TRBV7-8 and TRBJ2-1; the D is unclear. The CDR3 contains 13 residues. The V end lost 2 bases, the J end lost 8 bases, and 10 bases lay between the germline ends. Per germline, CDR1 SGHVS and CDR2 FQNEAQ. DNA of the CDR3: TGTGCCAGCAGCTTAACCCCCACCTATGAGCAGTTCTTC. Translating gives CASSLTPTYEQFF.

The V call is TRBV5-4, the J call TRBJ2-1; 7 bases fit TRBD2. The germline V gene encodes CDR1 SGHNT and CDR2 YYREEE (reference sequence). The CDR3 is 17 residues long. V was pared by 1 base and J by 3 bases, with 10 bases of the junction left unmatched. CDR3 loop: CASSLHSAGEFYNEQFF. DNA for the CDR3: TGTGCCAGCAGCTTGCATTCGGCGGGGGAGTTCTACAATGAGCAGTTCTTC.

DNA for the CDR3: TGTGCCAGTAGTAGAGGGGGCCTTGGAAACACCATATATTTT. Translated: CASSRGGLGNTIYF. The V and J genes are TRBV19 and TRBJ1-3; 7 positions match TRBD1. Losses at the gene ends were 4 bases for V and 3 bases for J; bases not matched to a gene: 3. CDR1 is LNHDA and CDR2 is SQIVND in the germline V gene (reference sequence). The length of the CDR3 is 14 residues.

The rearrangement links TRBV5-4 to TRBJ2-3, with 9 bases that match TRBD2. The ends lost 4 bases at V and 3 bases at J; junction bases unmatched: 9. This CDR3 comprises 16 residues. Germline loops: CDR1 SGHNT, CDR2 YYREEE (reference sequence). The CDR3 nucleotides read TGTGCCAGCAGCCCGGGTGGCGGGGGGGATACAGATACGCAGTATTTT. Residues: CASSPGGGGDTDTQYF.

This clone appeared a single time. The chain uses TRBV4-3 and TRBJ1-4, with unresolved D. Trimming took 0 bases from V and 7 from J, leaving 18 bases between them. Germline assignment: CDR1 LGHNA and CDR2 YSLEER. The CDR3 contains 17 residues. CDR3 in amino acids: CASSQDSPGSSGEKLFF. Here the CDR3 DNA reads TGCGCCAGCAGCCAAGATTCACCGGGATCGAGCGGTGAAAAACTGTTTTTT.

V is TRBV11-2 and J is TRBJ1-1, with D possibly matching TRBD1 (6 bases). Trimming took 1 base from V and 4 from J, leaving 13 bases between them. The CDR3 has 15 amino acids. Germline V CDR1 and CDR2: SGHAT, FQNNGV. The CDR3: CASSLATGWLTEAFF. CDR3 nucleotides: TGTGCCAGCAGCTTAGCCACAGGGTGGCTCACTGAAGCTTTCTTT. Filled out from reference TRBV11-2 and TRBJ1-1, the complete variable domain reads EAGVAQSPRYKIIEKRQSVAFWCNPISGHATLYWYQQILGQGPKLLIQFQNNGVVDDSQLPKDRFSAERLKGVDSTLKIQPAKLEDSAVYLCASSLATGWLTEAFFGQGTRLTVV.

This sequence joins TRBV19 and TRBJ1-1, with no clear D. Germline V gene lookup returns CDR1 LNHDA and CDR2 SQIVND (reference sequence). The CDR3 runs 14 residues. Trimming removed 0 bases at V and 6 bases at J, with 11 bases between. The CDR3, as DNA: TGTGCCAGTAGTATAGATTCTTTAACGGCTGAAGCTTTCTTT. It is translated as CASSIDSLTAEAFF. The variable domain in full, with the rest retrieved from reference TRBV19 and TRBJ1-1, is DGGITQSPKYLFRKEGQNVTLSCEQNLNHDAMYWYRQDPGQGLRLIYYSQIVNDFQKGDIAEGYSVSREKKESFPLTVTSAQKNPTAFYLCASSIDSLTAEAFFGQGTRLTVV.

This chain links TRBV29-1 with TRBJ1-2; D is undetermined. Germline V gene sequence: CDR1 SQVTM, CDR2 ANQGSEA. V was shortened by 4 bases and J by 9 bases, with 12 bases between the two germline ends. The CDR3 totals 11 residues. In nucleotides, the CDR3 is TGCAGCGTTGTCCAAAAGGGCAGCTACACCTTC. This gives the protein CSVVQKGSYTF.

As DNA, the CDR3 is TGTGCCAGCAGTGAAGCCTTCTCCTATAATTCACCCCTCCACTTT. This codes for CASSEAFSYNSPLHF. The gene calls are TRBV6-1 and TRBJ1-6; D is unclear. Germline CDR1 is MNHNS and CDR2 is SASEGT. The V and J ends lost 0 bases and 0 bases respectively, with 3 bases between them. The CDR3 spans 15 residues.

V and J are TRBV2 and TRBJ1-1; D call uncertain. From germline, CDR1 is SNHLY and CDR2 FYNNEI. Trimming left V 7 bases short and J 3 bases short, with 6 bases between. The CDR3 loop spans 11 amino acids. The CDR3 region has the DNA TGTGCCAGCATGAGGGACACTGAAGCTTTCTTT. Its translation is CASMRDTEAFF.

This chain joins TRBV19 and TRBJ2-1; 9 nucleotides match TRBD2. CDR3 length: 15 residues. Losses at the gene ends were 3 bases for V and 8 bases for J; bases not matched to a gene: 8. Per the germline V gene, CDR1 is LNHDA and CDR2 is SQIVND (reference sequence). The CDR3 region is CASSMLRGGSDEQFF. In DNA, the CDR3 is TGTGCCAGTAGTATGTTGCGGGGGGGGAGTGATGAGCAGTTCTTC.

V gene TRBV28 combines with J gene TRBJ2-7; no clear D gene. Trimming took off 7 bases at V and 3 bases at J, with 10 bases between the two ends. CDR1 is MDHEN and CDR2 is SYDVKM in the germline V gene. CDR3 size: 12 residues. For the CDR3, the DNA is TGTGCCAGCACCTCGAAGGGCTACGAGCAGTACTTC. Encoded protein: CASTSKGYEQYF.